This T cell receptor beta chain was profiled in a study of blood T cell repertoires in COVID-19. At the level of the study: Samples taken during acute and convalescent COVID-19 were collected in the United States, Italy and Spain.

The table lists this clone with many counts. Germline V gene lookup returns CDR1 MNHEY and CDR2 SMNVEV (reference sequence). This CDR3 contains 13 residues. V lost 5 bases, J lost 7 bases, and 15 bases lay in between. Original methodology: Cell counts per sample came from amplifying reference gene primers. TCRdb keeps only in-frame clones here, not all; method: immunoSEQ multiplex PCR. Clone size and V and J calls were adopted from that table, with D and trimming inferred from the DNA. The sample carries 95,000 to 150,000 clones, roughly 80% recorded once. The chain joins TRBV27 to TRBJ2-7; D is perhaps TRBD2 (6 bases). This TCR was sampled from a human donor in a cohort sampled during active COVID-19. Sequencing used peripheral blood. CDR3 sequence reads: CASSGREKVEQYF. CDR3 coding DNA: TGTGCCAGCAGTGGACGGGAGAAGGTGGAGCAGTACTTC.